A single sample is the source of the 32 T cell receptor beta chains below, sequenced in a study of T cells in Graves' hyperthyroidism and ophthalmopathy. The TCR beta CDR3 regions underwent amplification using RNA transcripts as the source. HTBI primers were employed in a first-round RT-PCR of the TCR CDR3. TCRdb analysed the multiplex PCR reads with MiXCR anew, one entry per CDR3 protein. The sample lists 650,000 to 850,000 distinct CDR3 sequences, around 20% occurring once. The sequenced sample consisted of blood. The origin of the receptors is a woman aged 45-60 years with Graves' hyperthyroidism that later progressed to Graves' ophthalmopathy.

This clonotype has a handful of counts. The chain combines TRBV7-3 with TRBJ2-1, with 11 bases lining up with TRBD2. J was trimmed by 0 bases and V by 0 bases; bases with no gene match: 7. The CDR3 spans 19 residues. Germline-derived CDR1 and CDR2 are SGHTA and FQGTGA. DNA of the CDR3: TGTGCCAGCAGCTTAACGCGGGAGACTAGCGGGGCCTCCTACAATGAGCAGTTCTTC. Its translation is CASSLTRETSGASYNEQFF.

In this sample, this clonotype turned up a few times. The chain recombines TRBV27 with TRBJ2-7; D uncertain. Between the trimmed V and J ends, which lost 8 bases and 3 bases, there was a span of 5 bases. The CDR3 is made up of 10 amino acids. Germline CDR1 and CDR2: MNHEY and SMNVEV (reference sequence). The CDR3 is CASGYYEQYF. Here the CDR3 DNA reads TGTGCCAGCGGCTACTACGAGCAGTACTTC.

This clonotype was observed many times. The rearrangement joins TRBV30 to TRBJ1-2; 7 bases fit TRBD1. V trimming: 3 bases; J trimming: 5 bases; junction bases outside the gene matches: 6. There are 13 residues in the CDR3. Germline CDR1 GTSNPN, CDR2 SVGIG (reference sequence). This chain's CDR3 is CAWRQGVGYGYTF. The DNA of the CDR3 is TGTGCCTGGAGGCAGGGGGTAGGGTATGGCTACACCTTC.

V and J are TRBV5-1 and TRBJ1-1; no definite D call. V shed 4 bases and J shed 4 bases, with 14 bases lying between them. The CDR3 extends over 14 amino acids. Germline loops: CDR1 SGHRS, CDR2 YFSETQ. CDR3 sequence reads: CASSPPGGSTEAFF. Written as DNA, the CDR3 is TGCGCCAGCAGCCCACCGGGAGGGTCCACTGAAGCTTTCTTT.

This clonotype has a count of ten or more. V usage is TRBV27 and J usage is TRBJ1-1, with D tentatively TRBD1 (6 bases). This CDR3 is built from 14 residues. Germline CDR1 MNHEY, CDR2 SMNVEV (reference sequence). V lost 5 bases and J lost 4, with 14 bases in between. CDR3: CASSTKGGATEAFF. The DNA for the CDR3 is TGTGCCAGCAGTACCAAGGGGGGGGCCACTGAAGCTTTCTTT.

This clonotype has a handful of counts. The rearrangement uses TRBV12-3 or TRBV12-4 and TRBJ1-3; a weak D match, TRBD1 (5 bases). Trimming pared 5 bases from V and 4 bases from J, leaving 9 bases between. The length of the CDR3 is 13 residues. The CDR3 DNA reads as TGTGCCAGCAGTCCGGGGCCGGGAAACACCATATATTTT. This translates into CASSPGPGNTIYF.

V usage is TRBV16 and J usage is TRBJ2-7; D might be TRBD2 (6 bases). With 2 bases removed from V and 4 bases from J, the gap between germline ends came to 12 bases. Germline loops: CDR1 KGHSY, CDR2 FQNENV. This CDR3 contains 14 residues. The CDR3 here is CASSQPGGRYEQYF. CDR3 sequence (DNA): TGTGCCAGCAGCCAACCCGGGGGAAGGTACGAGCAGTACTTC.

This clonotype was counted ten times or more. J is TRBJ2-3 and V is TRBV5-1; D unresolved. This CDR3 is built from 13 residues. Germline V gene lookup returns CDR1 SGHRS and CDR2 YFSETQ. The V and J ends lost 4 bases and 6 bases respectively, with 12 bases between them. The CDR3 DNA sequence: TGCGCCAGCAGCCCGGAGCTGTCTGATACGCAGTATTTT. It codes for CASSPELSDTQYF.

This clonotype was seen a few times. The chain couples TRBV20-1 to TRBJ2-3, with D possibly matching TRBD2 (6 bases). Trimming took 6 bases from V and 4 from J, leaving 11 bases between them. CDR3 length: 12 amino acids. Germline CDR1 reads DFQATT; CDR2 reads SNEGSKA (reference sequence). CDR3 protein: CSAAGRPDTQYF. The CDR3 DNA sequence: TGCAGTGCGGCGGGACGGCCAGATACGCAGTATTTT.

This clonotype was observed many times. The chain employs TRBV2 and TRBJ1-5; D call uncertain. The CDR3 contains 14 residues. V shed 3 bases and J shed 1 base, with 7 bases lying between them. CDR1 is SNHLY and CDR2 is FYNNEI in the germline V gene. The CDR3 is CASSDYQSNQPQHF. The CDR3 DNA is TGTGCCAGCAGTGATTATCAGAGCAATCAGCCCCAGCATTTT.

This chain connects TRBV7-6 to TRBJ2-3; TRBD2 aligns across 12 bases. CDR1 and CDR2 from the germline V gene are SGHVS and FNYEAQ. With 4 bases clipped from V and 9 bases from J, the junction kept 5 bases outside the gene matches. This CDR3 has 14 amino acids. The CDR3 region is CASSSSGGGVTQYF. CDR3 nucleotides: TGTGCCAGCAGCTCTAGCGGGGGGGGAGTCACGCAGTATTTT.

This clonotype was counted a few times. This chain uses TRBV4-1 with TRBJ1-5; D possibly corresponds to TRBD1 (6 bases). V was shortened by 1 base and J by 7 bases, with 14 bases between the two germline ends. The germline V gene has CDR1 MGHRA and CDR2 YSYEKL. The CDR3 length is 15 residues. Written as DNA, the CDR3 is TGCGCCAGCAGCCAAGTGAGGGACATCAGGCAGCCCCAGCATTTT. This sequence encodes CASSQVRDIRQPQHF.

This clonotype was seen a handful of times. The J gene is TRBJ2-5, the V gene TRBV6-1; the match to TRBD2 covers 10 bases. The J segment lost 5 bases and the V segment lost 3 bases, leaving 9 bases of the junction unmatched. The CDR3 covers 16 residues. Germline loops: CDR1 MNHNS, CDR2 SASEGT. This chain's CDR3 is CASSDRRSGGLETQYF. In nucleotides, the CDR3 is TGTGCCAGCAGTGACCGGCGTAGCGGGGGGCTGGAGACCCAGTACTTC.

This clonotype was counted between two and nine times. The chain joins TRBV6-1 to TRBJ2-3, with 7 positions matching TRBD1. Germline trimming cut 6 bases from V and 3 bases from J; bases unmatched to any gene: 9. Germline assignment: CDR1 MNHNS and CDR2 SASEGT. The CDR3 has 15 residues. CDR3 sequence (DNA): TGTGCCAGCAGGGGTACAGGGGCATCTACAGATACGCAGTATTTT. It codes for CASRGTGASTDTQYF.

This chain uses TRBV5-4 with TRBJ1-1; TRBD1 aligns across 11 bases. This CDR3 region has 14 residues. V lost 2 bases, J lost 7 bases, and 4 bases stayed unmatched. Looked up from germline, CDR1 is SGHNT and CDR2 is YYREEE (reference sequence). The CDR3 is CASSFGQGAGEAFF. As DNA, the CDR3 is TGTGCCAGCAGCTTTGGACAGGGGGCCGGTGAAGCTTTCTTT.

The chain has TRBV20-1 and TRBJ1-2, with 7 bases fitting TRBD1. The V and J ends lost 2 bases and 4 bases, in that order; junction bases with no gene match: 4. Per the germline V gene, CDR1 is DFQATT and CDR2 is SNEGSKA (reference sequence). This CDR3 is 13 amino acids long. Here the CDR3 reads CSARKGASYGYTF. The DNA of the CDR3 is TGCAGTGCTAGAAAGGGGGCAAGCTATGGCTACACCTTC.

The chain combines TRBV28 with TRBJ1-4; 7 bases align to TRBD1. The CDR3 length is 15 residues. In germline, CDR1 is MDHEN, CDR2 SYDVKM. V shed 0 bases and J 5 bases; nucleotides not matched to a gene: 3. The CDR3 region is CASSLWTGRNEKLFF. For the CDR3, the DNA is TGTGCCAGCAGTTTATGGACAGGGAGAAATGAAAAACTGTTTTTT.

This clonotype was seen more than once but under ten times. The chain couples TRBV19 to TRBJ2-6, with D possibly TRBD1 on 5 matching bases. The CDR3 length is 15 residues. The germline V gene has CDR1 LNHDA and CDR2 SQIVND (reference sequence). Between the trimmed V and J ends, which lost 3 bases and 4 bases, there was a span of 10 bases. CDR3 DNA: TGTGCCAGTAGTATTTCAGGGTCCGGGGCCAACGTCCTGACTTTC. Encoded protein: CASSISGSGANVLTF.

Points on this clonotype: A much larger clonotype is one base distant, so this may be a read error. The chain uses TRBV11-2 and TRBJ1-1; D is ambiguous. The germline CDR1 and CDR2 sequences are SGHAT and FQNNGV. The CDR3 sequence is 14 residues long. V was pared by 5 bases and J by 1 base, with 11 bases between. CDR3 nucleotides: TGTGCCAGCAGCCTTCCATTCACGAACACTGAAGCTTTCTTT. Its protein is CASSLPFTNTEAFF.

The V gene is TRBV7-8, the J gene TRBJ1-3; perhaps TRBD1 as D (5 bases). The germline V gene has CDR1 SGHVS and CDR2 FQNEAQ. V lost 6 bases, J lost 4 bases, and 16 bases lay in between. This CDR3 region has 15 residues. CDR3 sequence: CASRPGPPGGNTIYF. The CDR3 nucleotides read TGTGCCAGCAGGCCGGGACCCCCTGGGGGAAACACCATATATTTT.

This clonotype was seen repeatedly, ten times or more. The chain carries TRBV24-1 and TRBJ2-3, with D tentatively TRBD1 or TRBD2 (5 bases each). The V gene lost 7 bases and the J gene lost 0 bases, with 10 bases spanning the gap. The V gene's germline CDR1 is KGHDR and CDR2 SFDVKD. CDR3 size: 14 residues. CDR3 bases: TGTGCCACCAGCCCGGGACCTAGCACAGATACGCAGTATTTT. Translation gives CATSPGPSTDTQYF.

The sample holds many counts of this clonotype. The chain combines TRBV3-1 with TRBJ2-7; D gene unclear. Germline lookup yields CDR1 LGHDT and CDR2 YNNKEL (reference sequence). This CDR3 spans 16 amino acids. V dropped 2 bases and J dropped 3 bases, with 17 bases sitting between them. The chain's CDR3 is CASSQRPTQLIYEQYF. CDR3 in DNA: TGTGCCAGCAGCCAACGGCCGACACAACTGATCTACGAGCAGTACTTC.

V is TRBV19 and J is TRBJ1-2; D call uncertain. This CDR3 region has 13 residues. Germline values: CDR1 LNHDA, CDR2 SQIVND (reference sequence). Trimming pared 3 bases from V and 2 bases from J, leaving 7 bases between. The chain's CDR3 is CASSMGRNYGYTF. DNA of the CDR3: TGTGCCAGTAGTATGGGCAGGAACTATGGCTACACCTTC. The full variable domain, rest sourced from reference TRBV19 and TRBJ1-2, is DGGITQSPKYLFRKEGQNVTLSCEQNLNHDAMYWYRQDPGQGLRLIYYSQIVNDFQKGDIAEGYSVSREKKESFPLTVTSAQKNPTAFYLCASSMGRNYGYTFGSGTRLTVV.

This clonotype has ten or more counts. The CDR3 reads CASSPPPYSSTEAFF. The CDR3 DNA sequence: TGTGCCAGCTCACCACCGCCGTATTCGTCCACTGAAGCTTTCTTT. The chain carries TRBV18 and TRBJ1-1, with unresolved D. Trimming stripped 0 bases from V and 4 bases from J, with 12 bases between. Germline V gene sequence: CDR1 KGHSH, CDR2 LQKENI. The CDR3 runs to 15 residues.

The chain combines TRBV20-1 with TRBJ2-7; possibly TRBD1 for D (5 bases). The germline V gene encodes CDR1 DFQATT and CDR2 SNEGSKA (reference sequence). Trimming stripped 3 bases from V and 9 bases from J, with 9 bases between. The CDR3 contains 10 residues. The CDR3 sequence is CSARSQGQYF. The CDR3 DNA follows: TGCAGTGCTAGGTCTCAGGGGCAGTACTTC.

This clonotype was seen repeatedly, ten times or more. The chain uses TRBV3-1 and TRBJ1-1; D may be TRBD1 (5 bases). Germline CDR1 is LGHDT and CDR2 is YNNKEL (reference sequence). This CDR3 is 15 amino acids long. Trimming removed 2 bases from V and 4 bases from J, with 14 bases in between. The CDR3 spells CASSQNPIQGTEAFF. The CDR3 DNA reads as TGTGCCAGCAGCCAAAACCCCATTCAGGGCACTGAAGCTTTCTTT.

The chain uses TRBV20-1 and TRBJ1-1; tentative D call: TRBD1 (6 bases). The CDR3 is 15 amino acids. Germline CDR1 is DFQATT and CDR2 is SNEGSKA (reference sequence). Trimming took 0 bases from V and 4 from J, leaving 15 bases between them. The CDR3 is CSARDWGGVPTEAFF. CDR3 in DNA: TGCAGTGCTAGAGATTGGGGGGGCGTCCCCACTGAAGCTTTCTTT.

Ten or more counts support this clonotype. CDR3 region: CASSLLIENEKLFF. CDR3 sequence (DNA): TGTGCCAGCAGCTTGCTCATCGAAAATGAAAAACTGTTTTTT. V usage is TRBV5-5 and J usage is TRBJ1-4, with D hard to call. The CDR3 has 14 residues. The ends were cut back, 1 base at V and 5 bases at J, with 9 bases in the middle. The V gene's germline CDR1 is SGHKS and CDR2 YYEKEE (reference sequence).

This clonotype occurred many times. This chain connects TRBV12-3 or TRBV12-4 to TRBJ2-1; TRBD1 aligns across 10 bases. V shed 6 bases, J shed 9 bases, and the junction held 8 bases outside the gene matches. The CDR3 is 14 amino acids. CDR3 nucleotide sequence: TGTGCCAGCAGCCCTGGACAGGGGGGGTTTGAGCAGTTCTTC. This translates into CASSPGQGGFEQFF.

The chain couples TRBV5-6 to TRBJ1-1; TRBD1 matches at 7 bases. This CDR3 has 12 amino acids. The J segment lost 14 bases and the V segment lost 3 bases, leaving 10 bases of the junction unmatched. Germline V gives CDR1 SGHDT, CDR2 YYEEEE. As DNA, the CDR3 is TGTGCCAGCAGCTCGGACAGGACAGGAAGCTTCTTT. Its protein product is CASSSDRTGSFF.

This clonotype has a count of ten or more. The J gene is TRBJ2-5, the V gene TRBV7-8; TRBD1 is a possible D gene (6 bases). The CDR3 runs to 15 residues. Germline assignment: CDR1 SGHVS and CDR2 FQNEAQ. Trimming pared 1 base from V and 5 bases from J, leaving 14 bases between. The CDR3 protein is CASSLEWTVPETQYF. The DNA of the CDR3 is TGTGCCAGCAGCTTAGAGTGGACAGTCCCTGAGACCCAGTACTTC.

There are a few counts of this clonotype. The J gene is TRBJ1-6, the V gene TRBV3-1; D perhaps matches TRBD1 (5 bases). The germline CDR1 and CDR2 sequences are LGHDT and YNNKEL (reference sequence). CDR3 length: 16 amino acids. Trimming left V 1 base short and J 5 bases short, with 12 bases between. The CDR3 DNA follows: TGTGCCAGCAGCCAAGTTTCGGGGCGCGATAATTCACCCCTCCACTTT. It encodes CASSQVSGRDNSPLHF.